This paragraph reports one TCR beta chain. Distinct nucleotide sequences in the sample also encode this CDR3. The data derive from a study of OX40 agonist ivuxolimab in advanced cancers. CDR3 length: 15 amino acids. Trimming took off 0 bases at V and 6 bases at J, with 13 bases between the two ends. The germline gives CDR1 LGHNA, CDR2 YSLEER. This table comes from immunoSEQ multiplex PCR, and its TCRdb copy is limited to in-frame clones, with some not included. Of tens of thousands of clones in the sample, 70% to 90% are singletons; the top ten hold about 18%. The source material was CD4+ or CD8+ T cells sorted from blood, sampled in a trial of the OX40 agonist ivuxolimab. The clonotype comes from an adult with an advanced solid tumor such as melanoma, head and neck, liver or kidney cancer. The chain recombines TRBV4-3 with TRBJ2-3; perhaps TRBD2 as D (6 bases). Here the CDR3 reads CASSQDRTGADTQYF. The DNA for the CDR3 is TGCGCCAGCAGCCAAGATAGGACGGGAGCGGATACGCAGTATTTT.